This T cell receptor beta chain was recorded in a study of T-cell reconstitution after alpha-beta-depleted transplantation in children. Study-wide points: Fresh T-cell production supplied most of the T-cell counts and diversity seen one year after transplant.

Trimming at V came to 3 bases and at J to 4 bases, leaving 10 bases not matched to a gene. The CDR3 is 15 residues long. Germline CDR1 reads SQVTM; CDR2 reads ANQGSEA. This clonotype was seen repeatedly, ten times or more. Antigen: not known. Library preparation (for TCRbeta) was performed with unique molecular identifiers. In TCRdb, the PCR reads were re-called with MiXCR into one record per CDR3 protein. Of around 440,000 distinct CDR3 sequences detected, 15% to 20% appear once; the ten largest clones hold 25% to 30%. The V and J genes are TRBV29-1 and TRBJ2-7, with TRBD1 matching over 9 bases. The sample in question was PBMCs, mostly from graft donor cells, obtained 360 days after TCRalphabeta/CD19-depleted stem cell transplant. The receptor was isolated from a boy younger than two who had a stem cell transplant for Wiskott-Aldrich syndrome, so the T cells may come from the graft donor. CDR3 coding DNA: TGCAGCGTTGACCCGGGACAGGGAAAGACATACGAGCAGTACTTC. Protein sequence: CSVDPGQGKTYEQYF.